These 15 T cell receptor beta chains were sequenced from one sample in a study of blood T cell repertoires in COVID-19. The method was immunoSEQ multiplex PCR; TCRdb's version includes in-frame clones alone and lacks a portion of them. The sample includes 650,000 to 800,000 clones, 80% to 90% of them seen just once. Material for sequencing was peripheral blood. The receptors here all came from a woman aged 18-35 years with acute or convalescent COVID-19.

This sequence joins TRBV2 and TRBJ1-2; tentatively, D is TRBD1 (6 bases). CDR3 size: 14 residues. Trimming pared 8 bases from V and 5 bases from J, leaving 18 bases between. The V gene's germline CDR1 is SNHLY and CDR2 FYNNEI. Here the CDR3 DNA reads TGTGCCAGCTCGATACAGGGATCGGGGTATGGCTACACCTTC. It encodes CASSIQGSGYGYTF. The variable domain in full, completed from reference TRBV2 and TRBJ1-2, reads EPEVTQTPSHQVTQMGQEVILRCVPISNHLYFYWYRQILGQKVEFLVSFYNNEISEKSEIFDDQFSVERPDGSNFTLKIRSTKLEDSAMYFCASSIQGSGYGYTFGSGTRLTVV.

V is TRBV12-3 or TRBV12-4 and J is TRBJ1-5; 7 bases are a match to TRBD1. The V segment lost 5 bases and the J segment 9 bases; nucleotides outside the gene matches: 7. The CDR3 is 13 residues long. The CDR3 sequence: CASSTGAAGPQHF. CDR3 nucleotides: TGTGCCAGCAGTACAGGGGCAGCTGGGCCCCAGCATTTT.

The V and J genes are TRBV19 and TRBJ2-1, with 12 bases identical to TRBD2. V was pared by 2 bases and J by 6 bases, with 2 bases of the junction left unmatched. Germline lookup yields CDR1 LNHDA and CDR2 SQIVND (reference sequence). The CDR3 contains 15 residues. In nucleotides, the CDR3 is TGTGCCAGTAGTATATCTAGCGGGGGGGTCAATGAGCAGTTCTTC. It translates to CASSISSGGVNEQFF.

The V and J genes are TRBV7-2 and TRBJ1-2; 8 bases are shared with TRBD1. The junction had 18 bases not matched to a gene; V was cut back by 5 bases and J by 4 bases. From germline, CDR1 is SGHTA and CDR2 FQGNSA. The CDR3 runs to 18 residues. CDR3 nucleotide sequence: TGTGCCAGCAGCCCCCTGTTACCAGGGGGCGCAGGGGCCTATGGCTACACCTTC. The encoded protein is CASSPLLPGGAGAYGYTF.

This clone was observed once. The gene calls are TRBV27 and TRBJ2-6; D not resolved. The CDR3 covers 14 residues. Trimming cost V 2 bases and J 3 bases, with 5 bases left between them. Looked up from germline, CDR1 is MNHEY and CDR2 is SMNVEV (reference sequence). The CDR3 region is CASSLGLGANVLTF. Here the CDR3 DNA reads TGTGCCAGCAGTTTAGGGCTTGGGGCCAACGTCCTGACTTTC.

This chain links TRBV24-1 with TRBJ2-7; D may be TRBD1 (6 bases). In germline, CDR1 is KGHDR, CDR2 SFDVKD. V gave up 2 bases and J gave up 4 bases, with 11 bases separating them. The CDR3 contains 14 residues. The CDR3 reads CATSDSTGKYEQYF. The DNA for the CDR3 is TGTGCCACCAGTGATTCGACAGGAAAATACGAGCAGTACTTC.

This rearrangement joins TRBV6-1 to TRBJ2-3; D is unclear. Per the germline V gene, CDR1 is MNHNS and CDR2 is SASEGT. V shed 0 bases and J shed 0 bases, with 7 bases lying between them. This CDR3 is 15 amino acids long. CDR3 in DNA: TGTGCCAGCAGTGAAGCGCCAGGAAGCACAGATACGCAGTATTTT. It yields the protein CASSEAPGSTDTQYF.

The V gene is TRBV7-3, the J gene TRBJ2-3, with TRBD2 identical over 8 bases. The germline CDR1 and CDR2 sequences are SGHTA and FQGTGA. The V and J ends lost 5 bases and 0 bases, in that order; junction bases with no gene match: 4. The CDR3 runs to 15 residues. CDR3 residues: CASSRLASSTDTQYF. The DNA for the CDR3 is TGTGCCAGCAGCAGACTAGCGTCTAGCACAGATACGCAGTATTTT.

About this clone itself: The same CDR3 also results from other DNA sequences found in this sample. The chain links TRBV27 to TRBJ1-2; tentatively, D is TRBD1 (5 bases). The germline gives CDR1 MNHEY, CDR2 SMNVEV (reference sequence). The CDR3 is 12 residues long. V was cut by 0 bases and J by 7 bases, with 6 bases left in between. This CDR3 reads CASSLSGAGYTF. The CDR3 coding sequence is TGTGCCAGCAGTTTATCAGGGGCTGGCTACACCTTC.

The chain employs TRBV7-2 and TRBJ1-5; TRBD1 is a possible D gene (6 bases). The V gene's germline CDR1 is SGHTA and CDR2 FQGNSA. Trimming left V 5 bases short and J 1 base short, with 12 bases between. The CDR3 covers 15 residues. The CDR3 DNA sequence: TGTGCCAGCAGCCAATTTGGACAGAGCAATCAGCCCCAGCATTTT. As protein: CASSQFGQSNQPQHF.

The gene calls are TRBV24-1 and TRBJ2-7; 9 bases align to TRBD2. Germline values: CDR1 KGHDR, CDR2 SFDVKD. The CDR3 loop spans 16 amino acids. With V trimmed by 4 bases and J by 2 bases, 8 bases remained unmatched. CDR3 residues: CATSDSKAGGAYEQYF. The CDR3, as DNA: TGTGCCACCAGTGACTCCAAAGCGGGGGGAGCCTACGAGCAGTACTTC.

This chain joins TRBV25-1 and TRBJ2-1, with a tentative D call TRBD1 (6 bases). Germline V gene data show CDR1 as MGHDK and CDR2 as SYGVNS. This CDR3 contains 13 residues. Trimming cost V 2 bases and J 8 bases, with 10 bases left between them. The CDR3 loop reads CASSEDTGHEQFF. The CDR3 DNA reads as TGTGCCAGCAGTGAAGATACAGGGCATGAGCAGTTCTTC.

The chain employs TRBV20-1 and TRBJ1-2; D unresolved. Germline CDR1 reads DFQATT; CDR2 reads SNEGSKA (reference sequence). V lost 5 bases to trimming and J lost 7 bases, with 2 bases between them. This CDR3 is 8 amino acids long. CDR3 protein: CSARGYTF. CDR3 nucleotides: TGCAGTGCTCGTGGCTACACCTTC.

The count of this clone is one. The V gene is TRBV6-5, the J gene TRBJ1-1; D is unresolved. This CDR3 comprises 13 residues. V gave up 2 bases and J gave up 6 bases, with 10 bases separating them. CDR1 and CDR2 (germline): MNHEY, SVGAGI. The CDR3 region is CASSYGLMAEAFF. The CDR3 coding sequence is TGTGCCAGCAGTTACGGCTTGATGGCTGAAGCTTTCTTT.

This chain's CDR3 is CASSLQESAYEQYF. In DNA form, the CDR3 reads TGCGCCAGCAGCCTACAGGAAAGTGCCTACGAGCAGTACTTC. The chain employs TRBV5-1 and TRBJ2-7; tentative D call: TRBD1 (5 bases). Germline V lookup: CDR1 SGHRS, CDR2 YFSETQ. Deletions cut 4 bases from V and 2 bases from J, with 13 bases between. The CDR3 runs 14 residues. Filled out from reference TRBV5-1 and TRBJ2-7, the complete variable domain reads KAGVTQTPRYLIKTRGQQVTLSCSPISGHRSVSWYQQTPGQGLQFLFEYFSETQRNKGNFPGRFSGRQFSNSRSEMNVSTLELGDSALYLCASSLQESAYEQYFGPGTRLTVT.